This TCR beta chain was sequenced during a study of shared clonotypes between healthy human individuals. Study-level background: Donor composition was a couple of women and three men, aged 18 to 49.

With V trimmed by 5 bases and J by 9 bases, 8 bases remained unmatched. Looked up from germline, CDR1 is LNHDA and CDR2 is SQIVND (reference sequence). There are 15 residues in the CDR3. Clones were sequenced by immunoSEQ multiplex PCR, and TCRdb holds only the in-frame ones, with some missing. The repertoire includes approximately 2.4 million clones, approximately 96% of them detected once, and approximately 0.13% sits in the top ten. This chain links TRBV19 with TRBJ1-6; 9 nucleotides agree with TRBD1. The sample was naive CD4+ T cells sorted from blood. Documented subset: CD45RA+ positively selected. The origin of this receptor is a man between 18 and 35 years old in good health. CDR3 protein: CASSPGQGRGSPLHF. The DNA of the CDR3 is TGTGCCAGTAGTCCGGGACAGGGAAGGGGTTCACCCCTCCACTTT.